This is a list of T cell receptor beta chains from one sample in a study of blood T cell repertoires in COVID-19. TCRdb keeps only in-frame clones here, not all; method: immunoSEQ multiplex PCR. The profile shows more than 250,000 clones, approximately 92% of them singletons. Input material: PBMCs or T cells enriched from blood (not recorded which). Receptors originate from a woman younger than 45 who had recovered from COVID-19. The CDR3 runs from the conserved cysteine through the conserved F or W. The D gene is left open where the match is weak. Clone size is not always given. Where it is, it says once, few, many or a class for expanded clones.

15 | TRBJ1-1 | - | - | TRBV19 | TGTGCCAGTAGTTCGACACGCAGGGTAGACACTGAAGCTTTCTTT | CASSSTRRVDTEAFF
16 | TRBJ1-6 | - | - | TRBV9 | TGTGCCAGCAGCGTAGAGGCCTTCGGGATGAATTCACCCCTCCACTTT | CASSVEAFGMNSPLHF
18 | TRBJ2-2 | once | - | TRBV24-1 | TGTGCCACCATCATAGACAGGGCCAGCGGGAGTAAGACCGGGGAGCTGTTTTTT | CATIIDRASGSKTGELFF
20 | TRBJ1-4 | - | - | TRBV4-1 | TGCGCCAGCAGCCAGGCCGGACAGCAATTTAATTCCGCAACTAATGAAAAACTGTTTTTT | CASSQAGQQFNSATNEKLFF
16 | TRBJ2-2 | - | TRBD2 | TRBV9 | TGTGCCAGCAGCGTAGAGGCTAGCGGGAGTATCGGGGAGCTGTTTTTT | CASSVEASGSIGELFF
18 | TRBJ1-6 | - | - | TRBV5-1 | TGCGCCAGCAGCTTGGTGGGGGCTCGGGGCAGAGGTCCTTCACCCCTCCACTTT | CASSLVGARGRGPSPLHF
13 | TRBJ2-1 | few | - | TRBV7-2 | TGTGCCAGCAGCTTACAGGGATACAATGAGCAGTTCTTC | CASSLQGYNEQFF
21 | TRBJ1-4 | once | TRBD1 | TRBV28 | TGTGCCAGCAGTTTCCTTCCGTCGACAGGGGAGAGGGGGGCAACTAATGAAAAACTGTTTTTT | CASSFLPSTGERGATNEKLFF
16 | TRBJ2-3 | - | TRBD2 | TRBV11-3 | TGTGCCAGCAGCTTGGGACTAGCGGGAGGAGGAGATACGCAGTATTTT | CASSLGLAGGGDTQYF
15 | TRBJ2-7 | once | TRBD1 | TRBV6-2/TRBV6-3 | TGTGCCAGCAGTCCAAGGACAGGGAGGACCTACGAGCAGTACTTC | CASSPRTGRTYEQYF
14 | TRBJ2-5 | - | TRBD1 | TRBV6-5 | TGTGCCAGCGGGACGACAGGGGGCTTGAAGACCCAGTACTTC | CASGTTGGLKTQYF
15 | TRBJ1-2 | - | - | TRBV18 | TGTGCCAGCTCTAGACGACAGGAAGCTAACTATGGCTACACCTTC | CASSRRQEANYGYTF
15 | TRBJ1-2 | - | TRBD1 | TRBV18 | TGTGCCAGCTCACCCGGACAGGGGATTGACTATGGCTACACCTTC | CASSPGQGIDYGYTF
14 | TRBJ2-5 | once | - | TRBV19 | TGTGCCAGTAGTATTACAGGGCGGGGGGAGACCCAGTACTTC | CASSITGRGETQYF
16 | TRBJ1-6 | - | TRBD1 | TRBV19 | TGTGCCAGTAGTATAGAATCCGGGACAGGAGCATCACCCCTCCACTTT | CASSIESGTGASPLHF
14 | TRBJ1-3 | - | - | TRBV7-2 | TGTGCCAGCAGCTTGTTCGGGAGTTCGGACACCATATATTTT | CASSLFGSSDTIYF
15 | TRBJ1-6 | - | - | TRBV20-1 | TGCAGTGCTAGTTTTGGGGACTATTTCAATTCACCCCTCCACTTT | CSASFGDYFNSPLHF
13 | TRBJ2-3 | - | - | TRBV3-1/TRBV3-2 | TGTGCCAGCAGCCAAGATGTGGCTAGCGCCCAGTATTTT | CASSQDVASAQYF
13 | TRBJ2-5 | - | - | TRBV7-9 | TGTGCCAGCAGCAGAGGTGGGGGGAGTGATAGGTACTTC | CASSRGGGSDRYF
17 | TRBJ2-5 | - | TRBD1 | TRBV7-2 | TGTGCCAGCAGTCGCGGGACAGGGGGGACCATTCAAGAGACCCAGTACTTC | CASSRGTGGTIQETQYF
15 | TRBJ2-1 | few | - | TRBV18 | TGTGCCAGCTCACCTCGGCAGGGGAAGGGCAATGAGCAGTTCTTC | CASSPRQGKGNEQFF
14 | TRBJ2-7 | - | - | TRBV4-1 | TGCGCCAGCAGCCAAGATCGGGGATACTACGAGCAGTACTTC | CASSQDRGYYEQYF
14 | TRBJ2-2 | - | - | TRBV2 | TGTGCCAGCAGTGCACAACCAGGGACCGGGGAGCTGTTTTTT | CASSAQPGTGELFF
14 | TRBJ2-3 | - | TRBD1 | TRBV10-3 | TGTGCCATCAGCAGGGGACAGCGCACAGATACGCAGTATTTT | CAISRGQRTDTQYF
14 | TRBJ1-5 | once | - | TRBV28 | TGTGCCAGCGACCTACAGGGAAGTAATCAGCCCCAGCATTTT | CASDLQGSNQPQHF
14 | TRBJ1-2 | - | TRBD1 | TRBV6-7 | TGTGCCAGCAGTGAACTGACAGGGGGCGCGGGCTACACCTTC | CASSELTGGAGYTF
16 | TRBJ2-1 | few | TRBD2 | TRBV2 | TGTGCCAGCAGATACCCGGGACTAGCGGCACCCAATGAGCAGTTCTTC | CASRYPGLAAPNEQFF
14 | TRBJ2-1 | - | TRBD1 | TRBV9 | TGTGCCAGCAGCGTGTCGGACAGGTACAATGAGCAGTTCTTC | CASSVSDRYNEQFF
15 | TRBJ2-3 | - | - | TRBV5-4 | TGTGCCAGCAGCTTGGACGGTATATCCACAGATACGCAGTATTTT | CASSLDGISTDTQYF
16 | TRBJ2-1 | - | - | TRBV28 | TGTGCCAGCAGTTTAGAGCTAGGACTGGGGAACAATGAGCAGTTCTTC | CASSLELGLGNNEQFF
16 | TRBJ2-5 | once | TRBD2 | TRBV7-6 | TGTGCCAGCAGCTTAGCGCCCGGGGTGGGAGGGGAGACCCAGTACTTC | CASSLAPGVGGETQYF
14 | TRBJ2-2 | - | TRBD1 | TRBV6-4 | TGTGCCAGCAGTCGACAGGGCCTCACCGGGGAGCTGTTTTTT | CASSRQGLTGELFF
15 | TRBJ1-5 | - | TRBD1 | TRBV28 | TGTGCCAGCAGTTCGCTGACAGGGGGCAATCAGCCCCAGCATTTT | CASSSLTGGNQPQHF
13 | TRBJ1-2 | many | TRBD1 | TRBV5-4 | TGTGCCAGCAGTACAGGGGCTGGCTATGGCTACACCTTC | CASSTGAGYGYTF
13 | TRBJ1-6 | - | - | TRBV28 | TGTGCCAGTGGTGGGAGGCATAATTCACCCCTCCACTTT | CASGGRHNSPLHF
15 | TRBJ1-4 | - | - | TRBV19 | TGTGCCAGTAGCCCCGGCCCGGGGAGTGTTGAAAAACTGTTTTTT | CASSPGPGSVEKLFF
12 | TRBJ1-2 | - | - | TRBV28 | TGTGCCAGCAGTTCGGGACTGTATGGCTACACCTTC | CASSSGLYGYTF
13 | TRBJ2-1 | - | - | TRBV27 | TGTGCCAGCCAATTGCGGGAATTCAATGAGCAGTTCTTC | CASQLREFNEQFF
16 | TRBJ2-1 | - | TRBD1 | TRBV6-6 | TGTGCCAGCAGTTACGGTGGACAGGGGGCCTACAATGAGCAGTTCTTC | CASSYGGQGAYNEQFF
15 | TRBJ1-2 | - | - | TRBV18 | TGTGCCAGCTCACCGTGGGACATACCTAACTATGGCTACACCTTC | CASSPWDIPNYGYTF
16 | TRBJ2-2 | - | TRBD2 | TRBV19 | TGTGCCAGTAAGGAGCGGGAGGGCCTCAACACCGGGGAGCTGTTTTTT | CASKEREGLNTGELFF
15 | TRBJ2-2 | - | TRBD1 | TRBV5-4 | TGTGCCAGCAGCGTGGGACAGAAGAACACCGGGGAGCTGTTTTTT | CASSVGQKNTGELFF
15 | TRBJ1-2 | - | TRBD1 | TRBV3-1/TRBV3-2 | TGTGCCAGCAGCCAGGGACAGGGAACTAACTATGGCTACACCTTC | CASSQGQGTNYGYTF
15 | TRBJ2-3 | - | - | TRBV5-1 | TGCGCCAGCAGCTTGGGACACACGAGCACAGATACGCAGTATTTT | CASSLGHTSTDTQYF
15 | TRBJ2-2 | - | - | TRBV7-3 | TGTGCCAGCAGACCCGGACAGTCGAACACCGGGGAGCTGTTTTTT | CASRPGQSNTGELFF
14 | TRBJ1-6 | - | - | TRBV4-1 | TGCGCCAGCAGCCAGGAGGGTTCTAATTCACCCCTCCACTTT | CASSQEGSNSPLHF
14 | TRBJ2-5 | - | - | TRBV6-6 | TGTGCCAGCAGTTACTCCCAGTCTCAAGAGACCCAGTACTTC | CASSYSQSQETQYF
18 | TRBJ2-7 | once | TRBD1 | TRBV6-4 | TGTGCCAGCAGCAGACCGGGACAGACGAATCGACTTACTTACGAGCAGTACTTC | CASSRPGQTNRLTYEQYF
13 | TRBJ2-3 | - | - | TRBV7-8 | TGTGCCAGCAGCCCACGACTAGGGGATACGCAGTATTTT | CASSPRLGDTQYF
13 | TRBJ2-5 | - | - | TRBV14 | TGTGCCAGCAGCCAAGAGGGGGGAGAGACCCAGTACTTC | CASSQEGGETQYF
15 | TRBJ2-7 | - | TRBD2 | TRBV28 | TGTGCCAGCAGTTTAGTGGGAGGGGTAGGCTACGAGCAGTACTTC | CASSLVGGVGYEQYF
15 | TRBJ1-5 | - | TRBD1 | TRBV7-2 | TGTGCCAGCAGCTTATACAGGGGCTACAATCAGCCCCAGCATTTT | CASSLYRGYNQPQHF
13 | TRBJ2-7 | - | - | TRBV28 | TGTGCCAGCAGTGACGACATCTCCTACGAGCAGTACTTC | CASSDDISYEQYF